This T cell receptor (beta chain) was documented in a study of metastatic and nonmetastatic thyroid tumors. Study context: Patients with malignant and benign thyroid disease provided blood and tumor or nodule tissue, whose repertoires were compared. Study observations and caveats: Benign nodules reportedly had significantly lower TCR beta diversity than malignant thyroid tumors in blood and tumor.

In the authors' workflow: Clinicopathological groups of papillary thyroid cancer showed CDR3 differences that were used to build a distant-metastasis classifier. From the PCR reads, TCRdb re-called clones with MiXCR. It is TCRdb's table, rather than the study itself, that gives the V and J calls and clone size. The sample has tens of thousands of clones; approximately 11% are singletons. CDR1 MNHNS and CDR2 SASEGT come from the germline V gene. This CDR3 has 13 amino acids. Trimming took 1 base from V and 7 from J, leaving 10 bases between them. This clone was detected many times. Antigen: not known. No patient received treatment before thyroid surgery.

The sequence derives from a female donor with papillary thyroid cancer or a benign thyroid nodule (not recorded which). Some clones in this sample may be carry-over from other donors' samples. The source material was blood. The chain uses TRBV6-1 and TRBJ1-2, with no clear D. Here the CDR3 reads CASSEVSFCGYTF. The CDR3 DNA follows: TGTGCCAGCAGTGAAGTCAGCTTCTGTGGCTACACCTTC.